This paragraph covers one T cell receptor (beta chain) sequence. Measured with immunoSEQ multiplex PCR; TCRdb has only the in-frame clones, and not every one. The table lists roughly 100,000 clones, about nine tenths of them singletons. This record belongs to a study of T cell changes during pregnancy in multiple sclerosis. From germline, CDR1 is SGHDN and CDR2 FVKESK. CDR3 length: 16 amino acids. V dropped 4 bases and J dropped 6; count of bases not matched to a gene: 10. The clonotype originates from a female donor in good health, enrolled as a control in a pregnancy study. This sample comprised peripheral blood, obtained in the second trimester of pregnancy. The V and J genes are TRBV14 and TRBJ2-1; 9 bases are a match to TRBD2. CDR3 nucleotide sequence: TGTGCCAGCAGCCTCTCGCTAGCGGGACGGGGCAATGAGCAGTTCTTC. It specifies CASSLSLAGRGNEQFF.